This T cell receptor beta chain was identified in a study of T cell responses to AZD1222 COVID-19 vaccine. Points on this clone: What it binds is unknown.

General study results and limits: In a largely white British group with more females than males, clonal diversity was possibly underestimated. Samples come after the peak T cell response, not at day 14. Spike regions recognized by vaccine-associated CD4 TCRs spanned the protein, led by 160-218 and 743-854. Receipt of two AZD1222 doses was followed by a rise in Spike-specific TCR breadth and depth.

TCRdb's copy holds only in-frame clones and misses some; the assay was immunoSEQ multiplex PCR. This repertoire shows roughly 140,000 clones, 90% found once; its top ten account for roughly 1.6%. The CDR3 loop spans 17 amino acids. This sequence originates from an adult who received the AZD1222 COVID-19 vaccine. This rearrangement joins TRBV21-1 to TRBJ1-4; the table's D call, TRBD1, has no DNA check behind it. TRBV21-1 is a known pseudogene. The sample in question was peripheral blood, obtained 28 days after the second AZD1222 dose. The CDR3 loop reads CASSKERKGEGDEKLFF. CDR3 nucleotide sequence: TGTGCCAGCAGCAAAGAACGGAAAGGAGAAGGGGATGAAAAACTGTTTTTT.